This is a list of T cell receptor beta chains from one sample in a study of cytomegalovirus exposure and HLA in healthy donors. This table comes from immunoSEQ multiplex PCR, and its TCRdb copy is limited to in-frame clones, with some not included. Across under 200,000 clones, the top ten clones capture approximately 6.4% of the sample. Sequenced input: PBMCs. Receptors were obtained from a man between 25 and 39 years old in good health and CMV-seronegative. CDR3s include the opening cysteine and the closing phenylalanine or tryptophan. Each record gives: J gene, V gene, D gene, CDR3 DNA, CDR3 protein. The D gene is left open where the match is weak.

TRBJ2-7	TRBV5-1	.	TGCGCCAGCAGCTCTCAGGGGCTCCGAAACGAGCAGTACTTC	CASSSQGLRNEQYF
TRBJ1-2	TRBV6-5	.	TGTGCCAGCAGTTCGGACAGTAGGGTTCGCGGCTACACCTTC	CASSSDSRVRGYTF
TRBJ2-7	TRBV6-1	.	TGTGCCAGCAGTGAAGGGACAGCAAACTCCTACGAGCAGTACTTC	CASSEGTANSYEQYF
TRBJ1-5	TRBV19	TRBD1	TGTGCCAGTAGACCACGGACAGGGGAATCGCCCCAGCATTTT	CASRPRTGESPQHF
TRBJ1-2	TRBV6-1	.	TGTGCCAGCAGTGAAGGGCGGGCCGATGGCTACACCTTC	CASSEGRADGYTF
TRBJ2-7	TRBV27	TRBD2	TGTGCCAGCAGTTTAACCCCTCCCTCTACGGGACTAAGCTCCTACGAGCAGTACTTC	CASSLTPPSTGLSSYEQYF
TRBJ1-3	TRBV29-1	TRBD1	TGCAGCGTTGGACAGGGCCTCCACTCTGGAAACACCATATATTTT	CSVGQGLHSGNTIYF
TRBJ1-2	TRBV27	.	TGTGCCAGCACGGCCAGGGGTGCTAACTATGGCTACACCTTC	CASTARGANYGYTF
TRBJ2-7	TRBV6-6	TRBD1	TGTGCCAGCAGTTCTACCGGGACAGGGAGATCCTACGAGCAGTACTTC	CASSSTGTGRSYEQYF
TRBJ2-7	TRBV4-2	.	TGTGCCAGCAGCCCGACACCGGGAAGGAACGAGCAGTACTTC	CASSPTPGRNEQYF
TRBJ2-2	TRBV7-6	TRBD2	TGTGCCAGCAGCAGACGACTAGCGGGAGGTGTTGGGGAGCTGTTTTTT	CASSRRLAGGVGELFF
TRBJ2-3	TRBV10-3	.	TGTGCCATCAGTCAGGGCACAGATACGCAGTATTTT	CAISQGTDTQYF
TRBJ1-5	TRBV27	.	TGTGCCAGCAGTTTTACAGGAGATCAGCCCCAGCATTTT	CASSFTGDQPQHF
TRBJ2-1	TRBV5-4	TRBD2	TGTGCCAGCAGCCGGGGGGCGGGAGGGTCCTACAATGAGCAGTTCTTC	CASSRGAGGSYNEQFF
TRBJ2-7	TRBV10-1	TRBD1	TGCGCCAGCAGCTCGGGACAGGGTGGTAAAGGGGCCTACGAGCAGTACTTC	CASSSGQGGKGAYEQYF
TRBJ1-2	TRBV6-5	TRBD1	TGTGCCAGCAGTACTGGGACAGGGCCTCGGGGCTACACCTTC	CASSTGTGPRGYTF
TRBJ2-5	TRBV5-1	TRBD2	TGCGCCAGCAGCCCCGGGACTATACAAGAGACCCAGTACTTC	CASSPGTIQETQYF
TRBJ1-4	TRBV9	TRBD1	TGTGCCAGCAGCGTAGAGGGGACAGATGAAAAACTGTTTTTT	CASSVEGTDEKLFF
TRBJ1-4	TRBV27	.	TGTGCCAGCAGTCTAAGACCGAGGGCGGGGGAAAAACTGTTTTTT	CASSLRPRAGEKLFF
TRBJ1-5	TRBV6-5	.	TGTGCCAGCAGCGAGGGTTTGGCCAATCAGCCCCAGCATTTT	CASSEGLANQPQHF
TRBJ1-6	TRBV9	.	TGTGCCAGCAGCGTATTTTCGGATAATTCACCCCTCCACTTT	CASSVFSDNSPLHF
TRBJ2-7	TRBV2	TRBD1	TGTGCCAGCAGGGGGACAGGGTCCTACGAGCAGTACTTC	CASRGTGSYEQYF
TRBJ1-5	TRBV19	.	TGTGCCAGTAGTGCTGGACAGAGCAATCAGCCCCAGCATTTT	CASSAGQSNQPQHF
TRBJ2-1	TRBV28	TRBD2	TGTGCCAGCAGTGTGTTACTAGCGGAGTGGACCAGTAATGAGCAGTTCTTC	CASSVLLAEWTSNEQFF
TRBJ1-6	TRBV7-2	TRBD1	TGTGCCAGCAGCTATAGACAGGGGGCGCCCCTTATGTCACCCCTCCACTTT	CASSYRQGAPLMSPLHF
TRBJ1-2	TRBV30	.	TGTGCCTGGAGTGTAATCTCTGCGGGGAACTATGGCTACACCTTC	CAWSVISAGNYGYTF
TRBJ2-2	TRBV10-3	TRBD1	TGTGCCATCAGGCAGACAGGGACCACGGACACCGGGGAGCTGTTTTTT	CAIRQTGTTDTGELFF
TRBJ1-1	TRBV27	TRBD1	TGTGCCACTAGCCCCGGGACAGTGAACACTGAAGCTTTCTTT	CATSPGTVNTEAFF
TRBJ2-1	TRBV5-1	.	TGCGCCAGTATGGGAGATGATGAGCAGTTCTTC	CASMGDDEQFF
TRBJ1-5	TRBV4-2	.	TGTGCCAGCAGCCAAACCGGGACTGATGGTCCGCCCCAGCATTTT	CASSQTGTDGPPQHF
TRBJ2-1	TRBV28	TRBD2	TGTGCCAGCAGTCCCTCCCTAGCGGGAGGCCACAATGAGCAGTTCTTC	CASSPSLAGGHNEQFF
TRBJ2-1	TRBV9	TRBD2	TGTGCCAGCAGCGACCCTTCAGCGGGGGGCGGGGCCAATGAGCAGTTCTTC	CASSDPSAGGGANEQFF
TRBJ2-1	TRBV4-3	TRBD2	TGCGCCAGCAGCCAAGATTTGGGCGGGGGTTACAGCTCCTACAATGAGCAGTTCTTC	CASSQDLGGGYSSYNEQFF
TRBJ1-2	TRBV7-9	TRBD1	TGTGCCAGCAGCGGCGGCAGGGGGCGCGGAATAACTAACTATGGCTACACCTTC	CASSGGRGRGITNYGYTF
TRBJ1-2	TRBV11-3	.	TGTGCCAGCAGCTTAAAGGGAGTTGGCGGCTACACCTTC	CASSLKGVGGYTF
TRBJ2-5	TRBV9	.	TGTGCCAGCAGCGGGGGACTCCAGAGGGCAGAGACCCAGTACTTC	CASSGGLQRAETQYF
TRBJ2-3	TRBV9	TRBD2	TGTGCCAGCAGCGAAGGGGACTATCTAAACACAGATACGCAGTATTTT	CASSEGDYLNTDTQYF
TRBJ1-4	TRBV5-1	.	TGCGCCAGCAGCTTGGGACAGGCCAATGAAAAACTGTTTTTT	CASSLGQANEKLFF
TRBJ1-2	TRBV25-1	.	TGTGCCAGTGGGGGCATGGCTAACTATGGCTACACCTTC	CASGGMANYGYTF
TRBJ2-2	TRBV5-1	TRBD1	TGCGCCAGCAGCCCCCCGGGACAGGCGAACACCGGGGAGCTGTTTTTT	CASSPPGQANTGELFF
TRBJ2-1	TRBV27	TRBD1	TGTGCCAGCCTACGGAAGACAGGGTTCTTTGGGGTGCAGTTCTTC	CASLRKTGFFGVQFF
TRBJ2-5	TRBV25-1	.	TGTGCCAGCAGTGAAGGAGGGACTGTCGAAGAGACCCAGTACTTC	CASSEGGTVEETQYF
TRBJ1-1	TRBV30	.	TGTGCCTGGTTGCGGGGCCGGGCTGAAGCTTTCTTT	CAWLRGRAEAFF
TRBJ2-3	TRBV28	TRBD2	TGTGCCAGCAGTGTCGGGTTGATCGGGGGGTCAGATACGCAGTATTTT	CASSVGLIGGSDTQYF